A selection of T cell receptor beta chains follows, all from one sample in a study of blood T cell repertoires in COVID-19. TCRdb's copy holds only in-frame clones and misses some; the assay was immunoSEQ multiplex PCR. The repertoire holds some 150,000 clones, nearly 80% seen once, with around 13% in the top ten. Specimen: peripheral blood. These receptors came from a woman older than 75 with acute or convalescent COVID-19. Each CDR3 is given with its conserved first and last residue. The order of the fields is CDR3 protein, CDR3 DNA, J gene, clone size, D gene, V gene, CDR3 length. The D gene is left open where the match is weak. The size field is filled for only some rows; it gives once, few, many or a size class.

cdr3_aa: CASSLMVTTSQETQYF
cdr3_nt: TGCGCCAGCAGCTTGATGGTTACGACATCTCAAGAGACCCAGTACTTC
j_call: TRBJ2-5
clone_size: NA
d_call: NA
v_call: TRBV5-1
cdr3_length: 16

cdr3_aa: CAWSMTSGVIYEQYF
cdr3_nt: TGTGCCTGGAGTATGACTAGCGGGGTGATCTACGAGCAGTACTTC
j_call: TRBJ2-7
clone_size: once
d_call: TRBD2
v_call: TRBV30
cdr3_length: 15

cdr3_aa: CATSDPGTGAYQETQYF
cdr3_nt: TGTGCCACCAGTGATCCTGGGACAGGGGCCTACCAAGAGACCCAGTACTTC
j_call: TRBJ2-5
clone_size: NA
d_call: TRBD1
v_call: TRBV24-1
cdr3_length: 17

cdr3_aa: CAWGTGVTGELFF
cdr3_nt: TGTGCCTGGGGGACAGGCGTCACCGGGGAGCTGTTTTTT
j_call: TRBJ2-2
clone_size: NA
d_call: TRBD1
v_call: TRBV30
cdr3_length: 13

cdr3_aa: CASSYGGQIPRDGYTF
cdr3_nt: TGTGCCAGCAGTTACGGGGGACAGATTCCTCGGGATGGCTACACCTTC
j_call: TRBJ1-2
clone_size: NA
d_call: TRBD1
v_call: TRBV6-2/TRBV6-3
cdr3_length: 16

cdr3_aa: CASSASTGLDEQFF
cdr3_nt: TGTGCCAGCTCAGCCTCTACAGGGTTGGATGAGCAGTTCTTC
j_call: TRBJ2-1
clone_size: NA
d_call: NA
v_call: TRBV18
cdr3_length: 14

cdr3_aa: CASSPEASGIYEQYF
cdr3_nt: TGTGCCAGCAGCCCCGAGGCTAGCGGGATATACGAGCAGTACTTC
j_call: TRBJ2-7
clone_size: NA
d_call: TRBD2
v_call: TRBV7-8
cdr3_length: 15

cdr3_aa: CASSLGPSGVSYEQYF
cdr3_nt: TGCGCCAGCAGCTTGGGTCCTAGCGGGGTCTCCTACGAGCAGTACTTC
j_call: TRBJ2-7
clone_size: few
d_call: TRBD2
v_call: TRBV5-1
cdr3_length: 16

cdr3_aa: CASSQDTGATGNTIYF
cdr3_nt: TGTGCCAGCAGCCAGGATACAGGGGCCACTGGAAACACCATATATTTT
j_call: TRBJ1-3
clone_size: NA
d_call: TRBD1
v_call: TRBV4-2
cdr3_length: 16

cdr3_aa: CASSPDGGSEKLFF
cdr3_nt: TGTGCCAGCTCACCAGATGGAGGGAGTGAAAAACTGTTTTTT
j_call: TRBJ1-4
clone_size: NA
d_call: NA
v_call: TRBV18
cdr3_length: 14

cdr3_aa: CASSRDRLRWARETQYF
cdr3_nt: TGTGCCAGCAGTCGGGACAGGTTAAGGTGGGCCCGGGAGACCCAGTACTTC
j_call: TRBJ2-5
clone_size: NA
d_call: TRBD1
v_call: TRBV6-6
cdr3_length: 17

cdr3_aa: CASSLLADRWNEQFF
cdr3_nt: TGTGCCAGCAGCCTGCTAGCGGATCGGTGGAATGAGCAGTTCTTC
j_call: TRBJ2-1
clone_size: NA
d_call: TRBD2
v_call: TRBV5-6
cdr3_length: 15

cdr3_aa: CASSSPGQGAYEQYF
cdr3_nt: TGTGCCAGCAGTTCGCCGGGACAGGGGGCCTACGAGCAGTACTTC
j_call: TRBJ2-7
clone_size: once
d_call: TRBD1
v_call: TRBV28
cdr3_length: 15

cdr3_aa: CASSSQGYNEQFF
cdr3_nt: TGTGCCAGCAGCTCCCAGGGTTACAATGAGCAGTTCTTC
j_call: TRBJ2-1
clone_size: NA
d_call: NA
v_call: TRBV7-8
cdr3_length: 13

cdr3_aa: CASRESGDYGYTF
cdr3_nt: TGTGCCAGCAGGGAGTCGGGAGACTATGGCTACACCTTC
j_call: TRBJ1-2
clone_size: NA
d_call: NA
v_call: TRBV28
cdr3_length: 13

cdr3_aa: CASSSRPGSGEAFF
cdr3_nt: TGCGCCAGCAGCTCGCGACCCGGGTCGGGTGAAGCTTTCTTT
j_call: TRBJ1-1
clone_size: NA
d_call: NA
v_call: TRBV5-1
cdr3_length: 14

cdr3_aa: CASSVYGGVSDTQYF
cdr3_nt: TGCGCCAGCAGCGTATACGGGGGGGTGTCAGATACGCAGTATTTT
j_call: TRBJ2-3
clone_size: NA
d_call: TRBD2
v_call: TRBV5-1
cdr3_length: 15

cdr3_aa: CASSLQVNSAGELFF
cdr3_nt: TGTGCCAGCAGCCTTCAGGTGAACTCGGCCGGGGAGCTGTTTTTT
j_call: TRBJ2-2
clone_size: NA
d_call: NA
v_call: TRBV3-1/TRBV3-2
cdr3_length: 15

cdr3_aa: CSVGGLRNQPQHF
cdr3_nt: TGCAGCGTTGGGGGACTCCGCAATCAGCCCCAGCATTTT
j_call: TRBJ1-5
clone_size: once
d_call: NA
v_call: TRBV29-1
cdr3_length: 13

cdr3_aa: CASSTNSRDGYTF
cdr3_nt: TGTGCCAGCAGTACTAATTCCAGGGATGGCTACACCTTC
j_call: TRBJ1-2
clone_size: NA
d_call: NA
v_call: TRBV2
cdr3_length: 13

cdr3_aa: CASSPRRRGVSTDTQYF
cdr3_nt: TGTGCCAGCAGCCCTCGACGGCGGGGGGTAAGCACAGATACGCAGTATTTT
j_call: TRBJ2-3
clone_size: NA
d_call: TRBD2
v_call: TRBV14
cdr3_length: 17

cdr3_aa: CASSELGRVDYGYTF
cdr3_nt: TGTGCCAGCAGTGAACTGGGCAGGGTAGACTATGGCTACACCTTC
j_call: TRBJ1-2
clone_size: NA
d_call: NA
v_call: TRBV2
cdr3_length: 15

cdr3_aa: CASSREGAGYGYTF
cdr3_nt: TGTGCCAGCAGCCGCGAAGGAGCGGGGTATGGCTACACCTTC
j_call: TRBJ1-2
clone_size: NA
d_call: NA
v_call: TRBV4-2
cdr3_length: 14

cdr3_aa: CASSSPRIGLAASTDTQYF
cdr3_nt: TGTGCCAGCAGTTCCCCCCGAATCGGGCTAGCTGCTAGCACAGATACGCAGTATTTT
j_call: TRBJ2-3
clone_size: once
d_call: NA
v_call: TRBV28
cdr3_length: 19

cdr3_aa: CASSQSPRSYEQYF
cdr3_nt: TGTGCCAGCAGCCAGAGCCCGCGCTCCTACGAGCAGTACTTC
j_call: TRBJ2-7
clone_size: NA
d_call: NA
v_call: TRBV3-1/TRBV3-2
cdr3_length: 14

cdr3_aa: CASGLAGSLGAQHF
cdr3_nt: TGTGCTAGTGGTTTGGCCGGGTCCCTCGGGGCCCAGCATTTT
j_call: TRBJ1-5
clone_size: NA
d_call: NA
v_call: TRBV12-5
cdr3_length: 14

cdr3_aa: CATSRPQRAISGGAPYEQYF
cdr3_nt: TGTGCCACCAGCAGACCACAGAGGGCGATTAGCGGGGGGGCGCCCTACGAGCAGTACTTC
j_call: TRBJ2-7
clone_size: NA
d_call: TRBD2
v_call: TRBV15
cdr3_length: 20

cdr3_aa: CSVEDRGGGTDTQYF
cdr3_nt: TGCAGCGTTGAAGACCGTGGAGGGGGCACAGATACGCAGTATTTT
j_call: TRBJ2-3
clone_size: NA
d_call: NA
v_call: TRBV29-1
cdr3_length: 15

cdr3_aa: CASSLLGGRSSTDTQYF
cdr3_nt: TGCGCCAGCAGCTTGTTGGGCGGGAGGTCTAGCACAGATACGCAGTATTTT
j_call: TRBJ2-3
clone_size: NA
d_call: TRBD2
v_call: TRBV5-1
cdr3_length: 17

cdr3_aa: CASSGGLAGEGFYEQYF
cdr3_nt: TGTGCCAGCAGCGGAGGACTAGCGGGGGAAGGATTCTACGAGCAGTACTTC
j_call: TRBJ2-7
clone_size: NA
d_call: TRBD2
v_call: TRBV3-1/TRBV3-2
cdr3_length: 17

cdr3_aa: CASSERQGGGTEAFF
cdr3_nt: TGTGCCAGCAGTGAACGACAGGGAGGTGGCACTGAAGCTTTCTTT
j_call: TRBJ1-1
clone_size: NA
d_call: TRBD1
v_call: TRBV5-4
cdr3_length: 15

cdr3_aa: CASGTGEQETQYF
cdr3_nt: TGTGCCAGCGGGACAGGGGAGCAAGAGACCCAGTACTTC
j_call: TRBJ2-5
clone_size: NA
d_call: TRBD1
v_call: TRBV10-3
cdr3_length: 13

cdr3_aa: CASSPQGSSGNTIYF
cdr3_nt: TGTGCCAGCAGCCCACAGGGGAGCTCTGGAAACACCATATATTTT
j_call: TRBJ1-3
clone_size: NA
d_call: TRBD1
v_call: TRBV4-2
cdr3_length: 15

cdr3_aa: CASSRQGGDLLEQYF
cdr3_nt: TGCGCCAGCAGCCGACAGGGGGGAGATCTTCTTGAGCAGTACTTC
j_call: TRBJ2-7
clone_size: once
d_call: TRBD1
v_call: TRBV5-1
cdr3_length: 15

cdr3_aa: CASSPYHRGGLEEQYF
cdr3_nt: TGTGCCAGCAGCCCCTATCACAGGGGAGGATTGGAAGAGCAGTACTTC
j_call: TRBJ2-7
clone_size: NA
d_call: NA
v_call: TRBV7-8
cdr3_length: 16

cdr3_aa: CASRQGRSRTEAFF
cdr3_nt: TGCGCCAGCAGACAGGGGCGTTCCAGGACTGAAGCTTTCTTT
j_call: TRBJ1-1
clone_size: NA
d_call: TRBD1
v_call: TRBV10-2
cdr3_length: 14

cdr3_aa: CASSDPGQGHGYTF
cdr3_nt: TGTGCCAGCAGTGACCCCGGACAGGGTCATGGCTACACCTTC
j_call: TRBJ1-2
clone_size: NA
d_call: TRBD1
v_call: TRBV6-4
cdr3_length: 14

cdr3_aa: CASSGDRAPSVGELFF
cdr3_nt: TGTGCCAGCAGTGGAGACAGGGCCCCGAGTGTCGGGGAGCTGTTTTTT
j_call: TRBJ2-2
clone_size: NA
d_call: TRBD1
v_call: TRBV6-2/TRBV6-3
cdr3_length: 16

cdr3_aa: CAWSTGQGSNQPQHF
cdr3_nt: TGTGCCTGGAGTACGGGACAGGGGTCCAATCAGCCCCAGCATTTT
j_call: TRBJ1-5
clone_size: NA
d_call: TRBD1
v_call: TRBV30
cdr3_length: 15

cdr3_aa: CASRLGQGATYGYTF
cdr3_nt: TGTGCCAGTAGACTCGGACAGGGGGCCACCTATGGCTACACCTTC
j_call: TRBJ1-2
clone_size: NA
d_call: TRBD1
v_call: TRBV19
cdr3_length: 15

cdr3_aa: CASSFRTSGSDTQYF
cdr3_nt: TGTGCCAGCAGCTTTAGGACTAGCGGGAGTGATACGCAGTATTTT
j_call: TRBJ2-3
clone_size: NA
d_call: TRBD2
v_call: TRBV7-6
cdr3_length: 15